These 8 T cell receptor beta chains were all obtained from the same sample, sequenced in a study of blood T cell repertoires in COVID-19 (dated by TCRdb to 2018 to 2020). Libraries were prepared through the immunoSEQ multiplex PCR assay. In TCRdb, the immuneACCESS table is reduced to in-frame sequences with V and J assigned. These tables do not hold every clone; where another copy was compared, an unresolved V gene accounts for under half, and the others remain unexplained. Across this sample there are 150,000 to 200,000 clones, with roughly nine tenths seen only once. Clones ranked in the top ten supply under 2% of the sample. The specimen sequenced was peripheral blood. These receptors all stem from a man aged 18 to 30 who had recovered from COVID-19.

The chain recombines TRBV6-5 with TRBJ2-2; possibly TRBD2 for D (5 bases). The CDR3 spans 15 residues. Germline V gene lookup returns CDR1 MNHEY and CDR2 SVGAGI. Trimming took off 7 bases at V and 5 bases at J, with 17 bases between the two ends. The DNA for the CDR3 is TGTGCCAGCACTAAGGACTCCCCCGGGACCGGGGAGCTGTTTTTT. It specifies CASTKDSPGTGELFF.

This clone was seen once. J is TRBJ2-5 and V is TRBV7-8, with 7 bases matching TRBD2. This CDR3 comprises 15 residues. Germline trimming cut 6 bases from V and 1 base from J; bases unmatched to any gene: 8. CDR1 is SGHVS and CDR2 is FQNEAQ in the germline V gene. This CDR3 is CASRPWGGSQETQYF. CDR3 bases: TGTGCCAGCAGACCCTGGGGAGGGTCCCAAGAGACCCAGTACTTC.

J is TRBJ2-7 and V is TRBV29-1, with 9 bases matching TRBD1. J gave up 1 base and V 5 bases, and 6 bases lay outside the gene matches. CDR1 and CDR2 (germline): SQVTM, ANQGSEA. The CDR3 length is 14 residues. The CDR3 is CSVMRTGASYEQYF. The CDR3 DNA is TGCAGCGTTATGCGGACAGGGGCGTCCTACGAGCAGTACTTC.

There are a few counts of this clone. The J gene is TRBJ2-5, the V gene TRBV7-9; the match to TRBD1 covers 11 bases. This CDR3 has 16 residues. The germline V gene has CDR1 SEHNR and CDR2 FQNEAQ (reference sequence). Losses at the gene ends were 5 bases for V and 5 bases for J; bases not matched to a gene: 10. The CDR3 protein is CASSPGDRGTGETQYF. For the CDR3, the DNA is TGTGCCAGCAGCCCCGGGGACAGGGGGACGGGGGAGACCCAGTACTTC.

The rearrangement uses TRBV24-1 and TRBJ1-5; D is ambiguous. V was clipped by 2 bases and J by 0 bases, with 4 bases between them. CDR3 length: 14 residues. CDR1 KGHDR and CDR2 SFDVKD come from the germline V gene. In nucleotides, the CDR3 is TGTGCCACCAGTGATTCAAATAGCAATCAGCCCCAGCATTTT. Translating it yields CATSDSNSNQPQHF.

V is TRBV7-8 and J is TRBJ2-1; perhaps TRBD2 as D (6 bases). The CDR3 length is 15 residues. CDR1 is SGHVS, CDR2 FQNEAQ, per germline. Trimming stripped 1 base from V and 4 bases from J, with 11 bases between. The CDR3 coding sequence is TGTGCCAGCAGCTTAGACGCGGGACCGTACAATGAGCAGTTCTTC. Translated: CASSLDAGPYNEQFF.

With regard to this clone: The junction departs from germline at one end; a sequencing error may be responsible. The V gene is TRBV5-6, the J gene TRBJ2-5; possible D gene TRBD2, 6 bases. This CDR3 comprises 14 residues. Germline assignment: CDR1 SGHDT and CDR2 YYEEEE. The CDR3 spells CASSLTAGQGTQYF. CDR3 sequence (DNA): TGTGCCAGCAGCCTCACAGCGGGTCAAGGGACCCAGTACTTC.

V is TRBV29-1 and J is TRBJ2-1; 8 nucleotides match TRBD1. V was clipped by 6 bases and J by 9 bases; unmatched bases: 10. Germline loops: CDR1 SQVTM, CDR2 ANQGSEA. This CDR3 contains 13 residues. CDR3 sequence (DNA): TGCAGCGTAGGACAGGGTTGGGTGAGTGAGCAGTTCTTC. As protein: CSVGQGWVSEQFF.